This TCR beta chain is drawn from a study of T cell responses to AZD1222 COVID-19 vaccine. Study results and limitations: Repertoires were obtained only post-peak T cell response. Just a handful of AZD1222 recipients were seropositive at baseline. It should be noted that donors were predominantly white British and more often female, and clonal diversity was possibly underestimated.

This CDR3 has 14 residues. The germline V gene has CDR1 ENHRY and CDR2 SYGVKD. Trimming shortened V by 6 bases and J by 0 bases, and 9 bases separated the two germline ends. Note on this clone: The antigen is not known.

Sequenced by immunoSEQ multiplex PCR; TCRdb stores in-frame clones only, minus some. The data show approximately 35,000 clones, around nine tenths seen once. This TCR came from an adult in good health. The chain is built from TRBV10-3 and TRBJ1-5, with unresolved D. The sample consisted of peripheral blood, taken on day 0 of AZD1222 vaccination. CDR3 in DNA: TGTGCCATCAGGCGGGCGGATAGCAATCAGCCCCAGCATTTT. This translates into CAIRRADSNQPQHF.